The present entry profiles one T cell receptor (beta chain) with its context. No antigen is known for it. The CDR3 is made up of 11 amino acids. CDR1 and CDR2 (germline): SEHNR, FQNEAQ (reference sequence). The V and J ends lost 5 bases and 9 bases respectively, with 9 bases between them. 60 Vbeta and 13 Jbeta primers were used in PCR. Sequencing was performed with immunoSEQ multiplex PCR; in TCRdb, only in-frame clones are kept and a portion is missing. The table for this sample gives about 130,000 clones. This specimen belongs to a study of cytomegalovirus exposure and HLA in healthy donors. Study-level results: Later on, a genetic analysis was performed. It linked a missense variant in DCLRE1C with V- and J-gene trimming of TCR beta. Most observed TCR sequences were rare, whereas some public TCRs were detected in many donors. The authors reported that TCR beta sequences could predict HLA-A and HLA-B alleles. These predictions were accurate for most subjects in the first cohort.

This clonotype originated in a woman aged 55-70 years in good health and CMV-seronegative. The V call is TRBV7-9, the J call TRBJ2-3; D is undetermined. The specimen was PBMCs. The CDR3 DNA is TGTGCCAGCAGCCCAGAGAGGACGCAGTATTTT. The encoded protein is CASSPERTQYF.